The clone carrying this TCR beta chain occurred a few times. As yet, its antigen is unknown. A second roughly 6 to 11 cycle PCR used barcoded and J-beta primers. CDR3-containing paired-end reads numbered at least 2.5 million in each sample. Via MiXCR, TCRdb re-called the 5' RACE reads, giving one row per CDR3 protein. The table records hundreds of thousands of distinct CDR3 sequences, roughly 50% of them present only once. There were healthy Caucasian individuals from Russia, aged about 6 to 100, serving as donors. This CDR3 has 15 residues. V gave up 7 bases and J gave up 0 bases; unmatched junction bases: 6. This specimen belongs to a study of blood T cells in healthy people across ages. Study observations and caveats: Since the PBMCs were unsorted, naive and antigen-experienced cells could not be conclusively compared.

The sequencing sample was made of blood. The J gene is TRBJ2-4, the V gene TRBV12-3 or TRBV12-4, with TRBD1 matching 7 bases. The receptor's source is a man aged 60-69 years in good health. The CDR3 DNA follows: TGTGCCAGCACAGGGGGTGATAAAGCCAAAAACATTCAGTACTTC. Its translation: CASTGGDKAKNIQYF.